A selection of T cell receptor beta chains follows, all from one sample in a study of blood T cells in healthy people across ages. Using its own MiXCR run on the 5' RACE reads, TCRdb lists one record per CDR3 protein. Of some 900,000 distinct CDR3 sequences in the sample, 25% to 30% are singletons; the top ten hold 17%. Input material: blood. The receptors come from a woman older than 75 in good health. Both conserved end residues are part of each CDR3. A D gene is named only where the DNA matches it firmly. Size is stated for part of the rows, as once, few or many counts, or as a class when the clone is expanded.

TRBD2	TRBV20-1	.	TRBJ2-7	TGCAGTGCTCTAGGGACTAGCGGGTTAAGCTCCTACGAGCAGTACTTC	CSALGTSGLSSYEQYF
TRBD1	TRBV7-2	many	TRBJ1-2	TGTGCCAGCAGGCTACAGGGGGCAAGCTATGGCTACACCTTC	CASRLQGASYGYTF
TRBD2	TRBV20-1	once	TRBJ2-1	TGCAGTGCTAGGGGACTAGCGCCTAAGAGCTCCTACAATGAGCAGTTCTTC	CSARGLAPKSSYNEQFF
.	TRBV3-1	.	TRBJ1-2	TGTGCCAGCAGCACGACAGCGAACTATGGCTACACCTTC	CASSTTANYGYTF
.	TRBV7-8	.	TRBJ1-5	TGTGCCAGCAGCCCAGGAGGACAGAAACTTAATCAGCCCCAGCATTTT	CASSPGGQKLNQPQHF
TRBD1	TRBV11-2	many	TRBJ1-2	TGTGCCAGCAGCTCGGTCCGGGACAGGAGATTACCTAACTATGGCTACACCTTC	CASSSVRDRRLPNYGYTF
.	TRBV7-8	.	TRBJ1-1	TGTGCCAGCAGCTTAGGTTCCGGCAGCGGCGTTTATTCTGAAGCTTTCTTT	CASSLGSGSGVYSEAFF
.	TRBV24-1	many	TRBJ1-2	TGTGCCACCAGTGCGGACGGCTATGGCTACACCTTC	CATSADGYGYTF
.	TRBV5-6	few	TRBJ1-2	TGTGCCAGCAGCTTGGTTTATGCATCTCATGGCTACACCTTC	CASSLVYASHGYTF
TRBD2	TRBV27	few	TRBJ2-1	TGTGCCAGCAGCGCGAACCAACTAGCGGGGGGGTCCACTGAGCAGTTCTTC	CASSANQLAGGSTEQFF
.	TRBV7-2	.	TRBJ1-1	TGTGCCAGCAGCCCCACAGGGTATCTTGCTTTCTTT	CASSPTGYLAFF
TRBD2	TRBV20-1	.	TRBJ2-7	TGCAGTGCCAAAGCCAGGACTAGCGCCGAGCAGTACTTC	CSAKARTSAEQYF
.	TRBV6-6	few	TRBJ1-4	TGTGCCAGCAGCACCTCGGGGGCTAATGAAAAACTGTTTTTT	CASSTSGANEKLFF
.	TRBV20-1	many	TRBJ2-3	TGCAGTGCTAGAGTAAAGGGCAGAGGCACAGATACGCAGTATTTT	CSARVKGRGTDTQYF
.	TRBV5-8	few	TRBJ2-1	TGTGCCAGCAGCCCCGGACTCAGCTCCTACAATGAGCAGTTCTTC	CASSPGLSSYNEQFF
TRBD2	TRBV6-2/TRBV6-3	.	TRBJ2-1	TGTGCCAGCAGTTACGGGGGGGCCTACAATGAGCAGTTCTTC	CASSYGGAYNEQFF
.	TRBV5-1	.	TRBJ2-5	TGCGCCAGCAGCTTGAGTAGCGGGGACAGCCAAGAGACCCAGTACTTC	CASSLSSGDSQETQYF
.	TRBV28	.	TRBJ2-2	TGTGCCAGCAACATCGGGGGACAGCAGACCGGGGAGCTGTTTTTT	CASNIGGQQTGELFF
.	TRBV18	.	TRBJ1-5	TGTGCCAGCTCACCAGACACCAAGGTTGTGGGCAATCAGCCCCAGCATTTT	CASSPDTKVVGNQPQHF
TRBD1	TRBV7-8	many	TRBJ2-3	TGTGCCAGCAGCCGCGGGACAGGCTGGGCCGATACGCAGTATTTT	CASSRGTGWADTQYF
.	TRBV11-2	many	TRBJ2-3	TGTGCCAGCAGCTTAGTCCCGGGGATTGAGTATTTT	CASSLVPGIEYF
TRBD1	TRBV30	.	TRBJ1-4	TGTGCCTGGAGTCAGGGGGCGAATGAAAAACTGTTTTTT	CAWSQGANEKLFF